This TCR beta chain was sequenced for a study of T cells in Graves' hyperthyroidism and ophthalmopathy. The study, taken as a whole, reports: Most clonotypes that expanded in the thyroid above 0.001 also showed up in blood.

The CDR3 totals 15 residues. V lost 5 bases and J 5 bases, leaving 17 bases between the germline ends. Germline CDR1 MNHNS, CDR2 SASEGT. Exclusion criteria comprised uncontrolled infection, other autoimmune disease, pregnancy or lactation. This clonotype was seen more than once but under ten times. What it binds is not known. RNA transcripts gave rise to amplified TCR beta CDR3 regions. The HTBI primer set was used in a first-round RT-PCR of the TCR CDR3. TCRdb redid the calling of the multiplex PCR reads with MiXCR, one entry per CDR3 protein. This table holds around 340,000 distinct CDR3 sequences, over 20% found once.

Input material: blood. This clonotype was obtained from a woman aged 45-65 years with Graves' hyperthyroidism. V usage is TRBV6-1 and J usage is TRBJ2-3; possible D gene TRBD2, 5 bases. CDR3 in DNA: TGTGCCAGCAGTTCCCAACCGGGGTTGGGAGATACGCAGTATTTT. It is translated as CASSSQPGLGDTQYF.